This entry is about one T cell receptor beta chain. Its cognate antigen is unknown. The entry originates in a study of cytomegalovirus exposure and HLA in healthy donors. Findings of the study overall: It was only CMV serostatus that was available as immune exposure information. About 87% or about 30% of the time was how often most TCR beta V segments were productive, according to an earlier analysis. Upon later analysis, TCR association rates were observed to vary by HLA locus, being highest for DRB1 and lowest for HLA-C.

Per the germline V gene, CDR1 is MNHEY and CDR2 is SVGAGI. This CDR3 is built from 16 residues. Trimming cost V 4 bases and J 8 bases; bases outside gene matches: 14. A multiplex PCR was run with 60 Vbeta primers and 13 Jbeta primers. This table comes from immunoSEQ multiplex PCR, and its TCRdb copy is limited to in-frame clones, with some not included. The data show under 300,000 clones, about 86% seen once. The sample taken for sequencing was PBMCs. The TCR sequence derives from a woman aged 60-70 years in good health and CMV-seropositive. The V and J genes are TRBV6-5 and TRBJ2-1, with 7 nucleotides matching TRBD2. CDR3 loop: CASSSAAGPPRDEQFF. The CDR3, as DNA: TGTGCCAGCAGTTCCGCAGCGGGACCCCCCCGGGATGAGCAGTTCTTC.